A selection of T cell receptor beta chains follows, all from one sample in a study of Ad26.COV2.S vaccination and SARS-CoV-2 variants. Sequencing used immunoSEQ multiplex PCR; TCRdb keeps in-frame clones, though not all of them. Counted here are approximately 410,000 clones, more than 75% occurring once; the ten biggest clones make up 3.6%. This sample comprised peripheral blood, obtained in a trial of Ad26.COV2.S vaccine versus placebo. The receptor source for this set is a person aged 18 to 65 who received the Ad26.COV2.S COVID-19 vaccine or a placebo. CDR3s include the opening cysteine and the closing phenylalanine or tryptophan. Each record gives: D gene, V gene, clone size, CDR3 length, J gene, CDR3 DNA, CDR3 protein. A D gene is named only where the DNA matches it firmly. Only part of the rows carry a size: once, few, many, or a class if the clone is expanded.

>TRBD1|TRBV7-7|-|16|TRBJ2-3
TGTGCCAGCAGCTTAAGTTTGGGACAGGGAGTAAATACGCAGTATTTT
CASSLSLGQGVNTQYF
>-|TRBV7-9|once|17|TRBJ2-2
TGTGCCAGCAGCCCTTCCGGGGGCGGGGGGAACACCGGGGAGCTGTTTTTT
CASSPSGGGGNTGELFF
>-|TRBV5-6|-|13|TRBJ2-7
TGTGCCAGCAGCTTCTACTCAGGGTACGAGCAGTACTTC
CASSFYSGYEQYF
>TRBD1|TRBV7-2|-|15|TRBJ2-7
TGTGCCAGCAGTCGACAGGGCTGGGGTTCCTACGAGCAGTACTTC
CASSRQGWGSYEQYF
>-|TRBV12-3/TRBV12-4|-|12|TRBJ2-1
TGTGCCAGCAGTTTACTGGGTTATGAGCAGTTCTTC
CASSLLGYEQFF
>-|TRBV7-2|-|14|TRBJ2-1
TGTGCCAGCATCCCTCGGAACTCCTACAATGAGCAGTTCTTC
CASIPRNSYNEQFF
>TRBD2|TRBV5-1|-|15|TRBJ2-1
TGCGCCAGCAACCTTGGAGCGGGGGGGCTAAATGAGCAGTTCTTC
CASNLGAGGLNEQFF
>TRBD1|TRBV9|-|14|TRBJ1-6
TGTGCCAGCAGCTTCCGGACAGGGCTGTCACCCCTCCACTTT
CASSFRTGLSPLHF
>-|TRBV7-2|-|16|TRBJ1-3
TGTGCCAGCAGCTTAAACTCAGGGCCGAGAGGAAACACCATATATTTT
CASSLNSGPRGNTIYF
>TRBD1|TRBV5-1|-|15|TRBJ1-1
TGCGCCAGCAGCGACACCGGGACAGGGAACACTGAAGCTTTCTTT
CASSDTGTGNTEAFF
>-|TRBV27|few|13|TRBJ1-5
TGTGCCAGCAGGAGGTCTAGCAATCAGCCCCAGCATTTT
CASRRSSNQPQHF
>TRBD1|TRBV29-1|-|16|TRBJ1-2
TGCAGCGTTGAGGGTAGGACAGGAGTCAATAACTATGGCTACACCTTC
CSVEGRTGVNNYGYTF
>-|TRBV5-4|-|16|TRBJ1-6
TGTGCCAGCAGCTTGCTAGGGGGTGTAGATAATTCACCCCTCCACTTT
CASSLLGGVDNSPLHF
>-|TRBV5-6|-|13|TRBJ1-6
TGTGCCAGCAGCTTGGTCGGGAATTCACCCCTCCACTTT
CASSLVGNSPLHF
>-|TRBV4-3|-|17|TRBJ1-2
TGCGCCAGCAGCCAAGATATGTCTGGGGGGCGCAGCTATGGCTACACCTTC
CASSQDMSGGRSYGYTF
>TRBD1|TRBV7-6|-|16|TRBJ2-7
TGTGCCAGCAGCCTGACCAGGACAGGCCATCCCGACGAGCAGTACTTC
CASSLTRTGHPDEQYF
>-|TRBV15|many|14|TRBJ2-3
TGTGCCACCAGTGAGAGAAACGAGGCAGATACGCAGTATTTT
CATSERNEADTQYF
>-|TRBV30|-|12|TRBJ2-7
TGTGCCTGGAGTGAAGACCCCGCTTTTAAGTACTTC
CAWSEDPAFKYF
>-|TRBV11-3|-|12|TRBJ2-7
TGTGCCAGCAGCTTAGTAGGGGGGGAGCAGTACTTC
CASSLVGGEQYF
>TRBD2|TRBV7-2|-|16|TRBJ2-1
TGTGCCAGCAGCTTCATAGCGGGGGCCGGCTACAATGAGCAGTTCTTC
CASSFIAGAGYNEQFF
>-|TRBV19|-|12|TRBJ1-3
TGTGCCACCCAGACCTCTGGAAACACCATATATTTT
CATQTSGNTIYF
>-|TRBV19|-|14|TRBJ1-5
TGTGCCAGTAGTCCAGCCGGGGGCAATCAGCCCCAGCATTTT
CASSPAGGNQPQHF
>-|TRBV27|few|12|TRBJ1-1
TGTGCCAGCATTTCGGGGAACACTGAAGCTTTCTTT
CASISGNTEAFF
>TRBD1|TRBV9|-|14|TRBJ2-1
TGTGCCAGCAGCGGGGGGGACAGGGCGGATGAGCAGTTCTTC
CASSGGDRADEQFF
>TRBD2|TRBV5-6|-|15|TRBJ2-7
TGTGCCAGCAGCTTGGGGCGGGGGGCGTTAAACGAGCAGTACTTC
CASSLGRGALNEQYF
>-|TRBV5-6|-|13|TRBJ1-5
TGTGCCAGCAGCTTGCAAGGAAGTCAGCCCCAGCATTTT
CASSLQGSQPQHF
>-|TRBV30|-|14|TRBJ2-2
TGTGCCTGGAGTTTTACATCAACCACCGGGGAGCTGTTTTTT
CAWSFTSTTGELFF
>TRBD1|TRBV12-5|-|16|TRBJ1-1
TGTGCTAGTGGTTTGGACAGGGGTGGGGGAGGGACTGAAGCTTTCTTT
CASGLDRGGGGTEAFF
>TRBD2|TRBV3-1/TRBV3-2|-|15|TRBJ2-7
TGTGCCAGCAGCCAAGTGCTAGCGGTACCCTACGAGCAGTACTTC
CASSQVLAVPYEQYF
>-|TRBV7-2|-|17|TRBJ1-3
TGTGCCAGCAGCTTTTACCCCATATCGACAGCTGGAAACACCATATATTTT
CASSFYPISTAGNTIYF
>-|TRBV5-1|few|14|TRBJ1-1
TGCGCCAGCAGCTTTCAGGGGATGAACACTGAAGCTTTCTTT
CASSFQGMNTEAFF
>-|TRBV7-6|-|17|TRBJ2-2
TGTGCCAGCAGCTTAGTTGAGTCGGGATCGAACACCGGGGAGCTGTTTTTT
CASSLVESGSNTGELFF
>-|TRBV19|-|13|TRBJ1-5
TGTGCCAGTAGTCCGATCCTCAATCAGCCCCAGCATTTT
CASSPILNQPQHF
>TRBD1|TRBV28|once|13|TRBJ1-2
TGTGCCAGCAGTTTAGGACAGGGGTTGGGCTACACCTTC
CASSLGQGLGYTF
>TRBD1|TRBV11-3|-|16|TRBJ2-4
TGTGCCAGCAGCCCGGGACAGGGTACAGGGGAAAACATTCAGTACTTC
CASSPGQGTGENIQYF
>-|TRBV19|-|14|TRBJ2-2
TGTGCCAGTCTCTATGACAGAAACACCGGGGAGCTGTTTTTT
CASLYDRNTGELFF
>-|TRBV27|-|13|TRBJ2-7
TGTGCCAGCAGTTATACACAGGGCTACGAGCAGTACTTC
CASSYTQGYEQYF
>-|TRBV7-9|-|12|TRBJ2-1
TGTGCCAGCAGCTCATACTGGAGGGAGCAGTTCTTC
CASSSYWREQFF
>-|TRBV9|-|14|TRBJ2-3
TGTGCCAGCAGCGGGGGCGGGGTCGCAGATACGCAGTATTTT
CASSGGGVADTQYF
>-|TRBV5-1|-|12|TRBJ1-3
TGCGCCAGCAGCCGGGGGGGAGGCACCATATATTTT
CASSRGGGTIYF
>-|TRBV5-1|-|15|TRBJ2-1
TGCGCCAGCAGCTTGAGGGGTCGGGCTTTAGATGAGCAGTTCTTC
CASSLRGRALDEQFF
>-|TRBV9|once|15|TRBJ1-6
TGTGCCAGCAGCGTAGGGAATAGGGGTAATTCACCCCTCCACTTT
CASSVGNRGNSPLHF
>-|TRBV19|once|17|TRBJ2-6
TGTGCCAGTTGGGTTGGGACGGCCAGCTCTGGGGCCAACGTCCTGACTTTC
CASWVGTASSGANVLTF
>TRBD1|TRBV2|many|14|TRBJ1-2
TGTGCCAGCAGTTTAGGACAGGGGGCGACCGGCTACACCTTC
CASSLGQGATGYTF
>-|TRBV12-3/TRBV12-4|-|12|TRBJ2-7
TGTGCCAGCAGTAGGACCCGGAGGGAGCAGTACTTC
CASSRTRREQYF
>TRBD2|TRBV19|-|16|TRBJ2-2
TGTGCCAGTAGTACCCAAGCGGGGGGGCCGTCCGGGGAGCTGTTTTTT
CASSTQAGGPSGELFF
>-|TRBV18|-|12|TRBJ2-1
TGTGCCAGCTCACCGGTCGGTTATGAGCAGTTCTTC
CASSPVGYEQFF
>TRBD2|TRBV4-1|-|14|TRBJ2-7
TGCGCCAGCAGCCAAGGAGCGGGGGGTTACGAGCAGTACTTC
CASSQGAGGYEQYF
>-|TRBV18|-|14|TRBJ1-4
TGTGCCAGCTCACCAGGCCAGGGTGGCGAAAAACTGTTTTTT
CASSPGQGGEKLFF
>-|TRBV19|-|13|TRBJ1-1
TGTGCCAGTAGTGTGGAGCGAGGCGCTGAAGCTTTCTTT
CASSVERGAEAFF
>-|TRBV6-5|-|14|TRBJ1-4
TGTGCCAGCAGTTCCTCTGTGAGCGGGGAAAAACTGTTTTTT
CASSSSVSGEKLFF
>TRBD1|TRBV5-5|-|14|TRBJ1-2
TGTGCCAGCAGCTCGGACAGGGGGTCCTATGGCTACACCTTC
CASSSDRGSYGYTF
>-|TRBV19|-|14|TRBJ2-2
TGTGCCAGTAGACCTGACAGAAACACCGGGGAGCTGTTTTTT
CASRPDRNTGELFF
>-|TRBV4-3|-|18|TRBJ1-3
TGCGCCAGCAGCCAAGATTTAGGGGGGCGGGACTCTGGAAACACCATATATTTT
CASSQDLGGRDSGNTIYF
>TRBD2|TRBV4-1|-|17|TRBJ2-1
TGCGCCAGCAGCCGTGGGACTAGCGGGGCATACTACAATGAGCAGTTCTTC
CASSRGTSGAYYNEQFF
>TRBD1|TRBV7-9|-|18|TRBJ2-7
TGTGCCAGCAGCTCCTTCGAGACCCGGGACAGGGGGGCCTACGAGCAGTACTTC
CASSSFETRDRGAYEQYF
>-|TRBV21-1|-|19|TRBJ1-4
TGTGCCAGCAGCAAACACCTATTGGTCATGGGGTCAACTAATGAAAAACTGTTTTTT
CASSKHLLVMGSTNEKLFF
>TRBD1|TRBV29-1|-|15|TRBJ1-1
TGCAGCGTTAAAGGGGGCGGAACGCTTGAGCCTGAAGCTTTCTTT
CSVKGGGTLEPEAFF
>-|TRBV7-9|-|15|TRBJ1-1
TGTGCCAGCAGTAGGCAGGGTGAGGAGAACACTGAAGCTTTCTTT
CASSRQGEENTEAFF